This T cell receptor (beta chain) was sequenced for a study of beta chain features in type 1 diabetes. Study as a whole: Age, gender, cell numbers and subset yield matched between patients and controls. Findings and caveats of the study: VDJ junctions in type 1 diabetes patients carried more deletions and fewer insertions. In these data, an HLA type influence on TCRB rearrangement remained unresolved.

Germline V gene sequence: CDR1 SGHTA, CDR2 FQGNSA. This CDR3 contains 15 residues. V lost 5 bases and J lost 6, with 19 bases in between. As every portion of the isolated RNA was reverse transcribed, the sequencing read expressed TCRB transcripts. Data came from immunoSEQ multiplex PCR; TCRdb stores just in-frame clones and leaves some out. Among about 140,000 clones listed, roughly 10% were seen once. As to this clone: The antigen is not known.

The V and J genes are TRBV7-2 and TRBJ1-2, with D possibly being TRBD1 (6 bases). The clonotype comes from a woman aged 40 to 50 in good health. Sequenced: central memory CD4+ T cells from blood. CDR3 residues: CASSATSGTLDGYTF. The CDR3 DNA is TGTGCCAGCAGCGCCACTTCCGGGACATTGGATGGCTACACCTTC.